This T cell receptor (beta chain) comes out of a study of T cells in Graves' hyperthyroidism and ophthalmopathy. Overall study results and limits: Before onset, by a median of 6.5 months, the model predicted ophthalmopathy.

This clonotype was detected many times. Its antigen is unidentified. There are 15 residues in the CDR3. Germline CDR1 reads SNHLY; CDR2 reads FYNNEI. Unmatched junction bases numbered 10, after V lost 6 bases and J lost 3 bases. It was uncontrolled infection, other autoimmune disease, pregnancy or lactation that excluded patients. RNA transcripts served as the template for amplifying TCR beta CDR3 regions. HTBI primers were the set used in a first-round RT-PCR of the TCR CDR3. In TCRdb, the multiplex PCR reads were re-called with MiXCR into one record per CDR3 protein. Of about 510,000 distinct CDR3 sequences listed, 12% to 15% are singletons.

Sequencing used blood. The V and J genes are TRBV2 and TRBJ2-7; 8 nucleotides line up with TRBD2. The sequence derives from a woman aged 40 to 50 with Graves' hyperthyroidism. The CDR3 sequence: CASSAPGLEDYEQYF. As DNA, the CDR3 is TGTGCCAGCAGCGCTCCGGGACTAGAAGACTACGAGCAGTACTTC.